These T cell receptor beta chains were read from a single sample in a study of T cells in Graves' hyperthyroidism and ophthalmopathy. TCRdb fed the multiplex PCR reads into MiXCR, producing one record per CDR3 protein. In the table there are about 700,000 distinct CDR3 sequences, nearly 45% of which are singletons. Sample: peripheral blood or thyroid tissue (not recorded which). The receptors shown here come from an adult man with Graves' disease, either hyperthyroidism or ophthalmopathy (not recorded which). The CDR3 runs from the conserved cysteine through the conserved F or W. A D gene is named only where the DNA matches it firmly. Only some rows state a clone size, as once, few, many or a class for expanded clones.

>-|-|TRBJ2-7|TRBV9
CASSVETGLGQYF
TGTGCCAGCAGCGTAGAGACGGGGCTCGGGCAGTACTTC
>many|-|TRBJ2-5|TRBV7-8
CASSLWGKGETQYF
TGTGCCAGCAGCTTATGGGGCAAGGGGGAGACCCAGTACTTC
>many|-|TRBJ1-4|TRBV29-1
CSVDLGVLFF
TGCAGCGTTGATTTGGGGGTTTTGTTTTTT
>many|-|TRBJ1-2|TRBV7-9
CASSLEASNYGYTF
TGTGCCAGCAGCTTAGAAGCTTCTAACTATGGCTACACCTTC
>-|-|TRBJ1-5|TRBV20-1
CSASLQISNQPQHF
TGCAGTGCTAGTTTACAGATTAGCAATCAGCCCCAGCATTTT
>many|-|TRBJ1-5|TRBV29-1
CSVRLMGDQPQHF
TGCAGCGTTAGGCTTATGGGTGATCAGCCCCAGCATTTT
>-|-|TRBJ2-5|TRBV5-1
CASSLNGGQVRETQYF
TGCGCCAGCAGCTTGAATGGGGGGCAGGTTCGGGAGACCCAGTACTTC
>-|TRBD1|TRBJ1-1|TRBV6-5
CASSKGAGGMNTEAFF
TGTGCCAGCAGTAAGGGGGCAGGGGGCATGAACACTGAAGCTTTCTTT
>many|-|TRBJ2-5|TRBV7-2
CASSAGPVQETQYF
TGTGCCAGCAGTGCCGGGCCGGTCCAAGAGACCCAGTACTTC
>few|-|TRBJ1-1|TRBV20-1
CSARDAGGNTEAFF
TGCAGTGCTAGAGATGCGGGGGGGAACACTGAAGCTTTCTTT
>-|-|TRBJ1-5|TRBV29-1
CSVRTGSQPQHF
TGCAGCGTTAGGACTGGATCTCAGCCCCAGCATTTT
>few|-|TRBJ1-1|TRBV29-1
CSVVGGLMNTEAFF
TGCAGCGTTGTCGGGGGATTGATGAACACTGAAGCTTTCTTT
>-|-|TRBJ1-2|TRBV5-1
CASSLRPPDGGYTF
TGCGCCAGCAGCTTGCGCCCCCCGGACGGTGGCTACACCTTC
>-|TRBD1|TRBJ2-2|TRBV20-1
CSASDRVKNTGELFF
TGCAGTGCTTCAGACAGGGTGAAGAACACCGGGGAGCTGTTTTTT
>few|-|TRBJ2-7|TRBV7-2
CASSLHRGQPLF
TGTGCCAGCAGCTTACATCGAGGACAGCCGCTCTTC
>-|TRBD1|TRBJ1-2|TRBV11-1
CASSYRTGGRGYTF
TGTGCCAGCAGCTACAGGACAGGGGGCCGGGGCTACACCTTC
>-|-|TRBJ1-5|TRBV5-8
CASSLGEFNQPQHF
TGTGCCAGCAGCTTGGGGGAGTTCAATCAGCCCCAGCATTTT
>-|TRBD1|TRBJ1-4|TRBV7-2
CASSDRALNEKLFF
TGTGCCAGCAGTGACAGGGCTCTGAATGAAAAACTGTTTTTT
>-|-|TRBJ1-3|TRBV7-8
CASSPQGFNSGNTIYF
TGTGCCAGCAGCCCGCAGGGCTTTAACTCTGGAAACACCATATATTTT
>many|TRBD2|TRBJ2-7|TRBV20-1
CSAGGTSGRSREQYF
TGCAGTGCTGGGGGGACTAGCGGGAGAAGTCGCGAGCAGTACTTC
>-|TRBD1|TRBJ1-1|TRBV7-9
CASSLAAGQDSAFF
TGTGCCAGCAGCTTGGCCGCGGGACAGGACAGCGCTTTCTTT
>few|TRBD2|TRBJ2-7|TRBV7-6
CASSYYPGLGVGEQYF
TGTGCCAGCAGCTACTACCCGGGACTAGGGGTCGGCGAGCAGTACTTC
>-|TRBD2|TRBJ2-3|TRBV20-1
CSARERRTSGYKTDTQYF
TGCAGTGCTAGAGAACGGAGGACTAGCGGGTACAAAACAGATACGCAGTATTTT
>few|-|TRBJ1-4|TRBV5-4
CASSPEGGRGEKLFF
TGTGCCAGCAGCCCGGAAGGGGGTAGAGGTGAAAAACTGTTTTTT
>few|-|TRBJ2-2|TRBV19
CASSPVERDTGELFF
TGTGCCAGTAGCCCCGTCGAGCGGGACACCGGGGAGCTGTTTTTT
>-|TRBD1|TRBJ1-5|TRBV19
CASRVGQGNQPQHF
TGTGCCAGTAGGGTGGGACAGGGAAATCAGCCCCAGCATTTT
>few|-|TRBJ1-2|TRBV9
CASSSYGDSPGGGYTF
TGTGCCAGCAGCTCTTACGGCGACTCTCCTGGGGGTGGCTACACCTTC
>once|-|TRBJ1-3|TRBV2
CASSVDRKGNTIYF
TGTGCCAGCAGTGTAGACAGGAAAGGAAACACCATATATTTT
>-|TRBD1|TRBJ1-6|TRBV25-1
CASSEALQGIANSPLHF
TGTGCCAGCAGTGAGGCCCTACAGGGGATCGCTAATTCACCCCTCCACTTT
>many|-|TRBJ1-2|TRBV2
CASSGEGSYTF
TGTGCCAGCAGTGGGGAGGGAAGCTACACCTTC
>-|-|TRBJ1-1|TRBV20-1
CSASPNSGGTEAFF
TGCAGTGCTAGTCCAAATTCGGGGGGCACTGAAGCTTTCTTT
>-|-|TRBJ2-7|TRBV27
CASSLATASFYEQYF
TGTGCCAGCAGTTTAGCGACAGCGTCCTTCTACGAGCAGTACTTC
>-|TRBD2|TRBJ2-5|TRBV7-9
CASGGSGRTETQYF
TGTGCCAGCGGGGGTAGCGGGAGGACGGAGACCCAGTACTTC
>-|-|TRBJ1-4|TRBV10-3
CAIKQLGSTNEKLFF
TGTGCCATCAAGCAACTCGGAAGCACTAATGAAAAACTGTTTTTT
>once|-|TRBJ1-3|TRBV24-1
CATQVPGNTIYF
TGTGCCACGCAGGTTCCTGGAAACACCATATATTTT
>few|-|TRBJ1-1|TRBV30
CAWIWGVGTEAFF
TGTGCCTGGATTTGGGGTGTCGGCACTGAAGCTTTCTTT
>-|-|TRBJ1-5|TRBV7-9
CASSVPGLGFNQPQHF
TGTGCCAGCAGTGTGCCAGGGTTGGGGTTCAATCAGCCCCAGCATTTT
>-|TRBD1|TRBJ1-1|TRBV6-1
CTISRQGGDTEAFF
TGTACCATCAGTCGACAGGGAGGAGACACTGAAGCTTTCTTT
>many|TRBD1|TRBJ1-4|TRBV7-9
CASSADRGQGEKLFF
TGTGCCAGCAGCGCGGACAGGGGGCAGGGAGAAAAACTGTTTTTT
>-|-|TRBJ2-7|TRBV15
CATSTGTTLSYEQYF
TGTGCCACCAGCACCGGGACAACACTTTCCTACGAGCAGTACTTC
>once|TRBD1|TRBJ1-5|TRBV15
CATSTRDRGYQPQHF
TGTGCCACCAGCACCCGGGACAGGGGGTATCAGCCCCAGCATTTT
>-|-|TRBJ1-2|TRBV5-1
CASSLVPSGYGYTF
TGCGCCAGCAGCTTGGTTCCGTCGGGATATGGCTACACCTTC
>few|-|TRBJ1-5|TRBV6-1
CASSGITGNQPQHF
TGTGCCAGCAGTGGGATAACAGGTAACCAGCCCCAGCATTTT
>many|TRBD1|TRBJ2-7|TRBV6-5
CASSYDRTGGLVQYF
TGTGCCAGCAGTTACGACAGGACAGGGGGCTTGGTGCAGTACTTC
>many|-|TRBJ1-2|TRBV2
CASRGLGGYTF
TGTGCCAGCAGGGGGCTCGGGGGCTACACCTTC
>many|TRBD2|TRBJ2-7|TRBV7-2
CASSSGLAGVHEQYF
TGTGCCAGCAGCTCAGGACTAGCGGGAGTCCACGAGCAGTACTTC
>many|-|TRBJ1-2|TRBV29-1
CSVEDGVGYTF
TGCAGCGTTGAAGATGGGGTTGGCTACACCTTC
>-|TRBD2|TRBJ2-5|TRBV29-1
CSVGGLAPQETQYF
TGCAGCGTTGGAGGACTAGCCCCGCAAGAGACCCAGTACTTC
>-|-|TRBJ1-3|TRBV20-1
CSASSGTSSGNTIYF
TGCAGTGCTTCATCCGGGACATCCTCTGGAAACACCATATATTTT
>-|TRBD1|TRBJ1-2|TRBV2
CASRPGQGIGYTF
TGTGCCAGCAGACCCGGACAGGGTATCGGCTACACCTTC
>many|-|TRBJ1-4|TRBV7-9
CASSLGTRGLYEKLFF
TGTGCCAGCAGCTTAGGGACACGCGGACTGTATGAAAAACTGTTTTTT
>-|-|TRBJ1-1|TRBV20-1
CSGRISEAFF
TGCAGTGGACGGATCAGTGAAGCTTTCTTT
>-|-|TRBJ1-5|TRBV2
CASSSEGMNQPQHF
TGTGCCAGCAGCTCAGAAGGGATGAATCAGCCCCAGCATTTT